This T cell receptor (beta chain) was retrieved from a study of T cell changes during pregnancy in multiple sclerosis. Germline CDR1 MNHEY, CDR2 SMNVEV (reference sequence). Deletions cut 1 base from V and 6 bases from J, with 16 bases between. The CDR3 sequence is 15 residues long. Assay: immunoSEQ multiplex PCR; the TCRdb copy retains only in-frame clones and omits some. Of 50,000 to 65,000 clones in the sample, approximately 94% were seen once. This clone was found once. The sequencing used CD8+ T cells from peripheral blood mononuclear cells, collected in the second trimester of pregnancy. The sequence derives from a female donor with multiple sclerosis, enrolled in a pregnancy study. This chain uses TRBV27 with TRBJ2-7, with D possibly being TRBD1 (6 bases). CDR3 in DNA: TGTGCCAGCAGTTTATTACGGACAGTAGGTTCCGAGCAGTACTTC. Protein sequence: CASSLLRTVGSEQYF.